One sample yielded the 28 T cell receptor beta chains listed below, sequenced in a study of blood T cell repertoires in COVID-19. TCRdb keeps only in-frame clones here, not all; method: immunoSEQ multiplex PCR. This repertoire shows 200,000 or so clones, approximately 83% found once; its top ten account for 1.3%. Specimen: PBMCs or T cells enriched from blood (not recorded which). Receptor source: a middle-aged woman with acute COVID-19.

The chain combines TRBV27 with TRBJ1-2; 8 nucleotides align to TRBD1. Germline assignment: CDR1 MNHEY and CDR2 SMNVEV (reference sequence). The CDR3 contains 13 residues. Trimming removed 5 bases from V and 2 bases from J; junction bases left unmatched: 1. CDR3 sequence: CASSGDRNYGYTF. The CDR3, as DNA: TGTGCCAGCAGTGGGGACAGGAACTATGGCTACACCTTC.

This chain connects TRBV5-8 to TRBJ2-2, with D hard to call. CDR1 and CDR2 from the germline V gene are SGHTS and YDEGEE. The germline V and J ends were trimmed by 0 bases and 5 bases, with 17 bases remaining between them. The CDR3 runs to 17 residues. The chain's CDR3 is CASSLESPQPGTGELFF. DNA of the CDR3: TGTGCCAGCAGCTTGGAATCCCCACAACCCGGGACCGGGGAGCTGTTTTTT.

This clone was seen once. The V and J genes are TRBV7-2 and TRBJ2-7, with 15 bases identical to TRBD2. CDR1 SGHTA and CDR2 FQGNSA come from the germline V gene. V shed 2 bases and J 6 bases; nucleotides not matched to a gene: 2. The CDR3 runs 15 residues. The CDR3 protein is CASSLWTSGGAEQYF. CDR3 coding DNA: TGTGCCAGCAGCTTATGGACTAGCGGGGGGGCCGAGCAGTACTTC.

The rearrangement joins TRBV7-9 to TRBJ1-1, with TRBD1 as a possible D gene (5 bases). The CDR3 is made up of 12 amino acids. Germline V lookup: CDR1 SEHNR, CDR2 FQNEAQ (reference sequence). Trimming cost V 5 bases and J 10 bases, with 14 bases left between them. CDR3 sequence reads: CASSPEGRGAFF. CDR3 nucleotides: TGTGCCAGCAGCCCTGAGGGGCGGGGAGCTTTCTTT.

The rearrangement joins TRBV7-6 to TRBJ1-2, with 9 bases lining up with TRBD1. J was trimmed by 7 bases and V by 5 bases; bases with no gene match: 5. The CDR3 has 13 residues. The germline V gene encodes CDR1 SGHVS and CDR2 FNYEAQ. The CDR3 region is CASSPQGASGYTF. In DNA form, the CDR3 reads TGTGCCAGCAGCCCACAGGGGGCCAGTGGCTACACCTTC.

In this sample, this clone turned up a few times. The rearrangement joins TRBV27 to TRBJ1-4; weak D call: TRBD1 (5 bases). Germline assignment: CDR1 MNHEY and CDR2 SMNVEV (reference sequence). The V and J ends lost 5 bases and 7 bases respectively, with 17 bases between them. This CDR3 spans 15 amino acids. CDR3 sequence: CASSPFKGSAEKLFF. The CDR3 DNA reads as TGTGCCAGCAGTCCATTTAAGGGGTCGGCTGAAAAACTGTTTTTT.

The chain has TRBV29-1 and TRBJ2-2, with 12 bases matching TRBD2. Germline V CDR1 and CDR2: SQVTM, ANQGSEA. Losses at the gene ends were 6 bases for V and 5 bases for J; bases not matched to a gene: 1. The CDR3 is made up of 13 amino acids. The CDR3 protein is CSVGTSGTGELFF. The CDR3 bases are TGCAGCGTCGGGACTAGCGGGACCGGGGAGCTGTTTTTT.

The chain joins TRBV20-1 to TRBJ2-1, with D perhaps TRBD2 (5 bases). Germline assignment: CDR1 DFQATT and CDR2 SNEGSKA (reference sequence). This CDR3 is 11 amino acids long. Deletions cut 6 bases from V and 4 bases from J, with 7 bases between. CDR3: CSADSYNEQFF. The CDR3 DNA follows: TGCAGTGCGGACTCGTACAATGAGCAGTTCTTC.

This clone was counted a few times. The chain couples TRBV18 to TRBJ2-2; 9 bases are a match to TRBD1. The CDR3 extends over 16 amino acids. Per the germline V gene, CDR1 is KGHSH and CDR2 is LQKENI. Unmatched junction bases numbered 7, after V lost 5 bases and J lost 3 bases. The CDR3 region has the DNA TGTGCCAGCTCATACTACCGGGACAGGGACACCGGGGAGCTGTTTTTT. Its translation is CASSYYRDRDTGELFF.

The rearrangement joins TRBV3-1 (or the pseudogene TRBV3-2) to TRBJ2-1; 10 bases fit TRBD2. Germline CDR1 LGHDT, CDR2 YNNKEL (reference sequence). CDR3 size: 15 residues. Trimming at V came to 4 bases and at J to 3 bases, leaving 3 bases not matched to a gene. CDR3 in amino acids: CASSPTSGNYNEQFF. CDR3 nucleotide sequence: TGTGCCAGCAGCCCTACTAGCGGGAACTACAATGAGCAGTTCTTC.

This chain joins TRBV9 and TRBJ2-5; D gene ambiguous. Trimming cost V 2 bases and J 1 base, with 12 bases left between them. This CDR3 has 15 amino acids. CDR1 and CDR2 from the germline V gene are SGDLS and YYNGEE. Here the CDR3 DNA reads TGTGCCAGCAGCGTCTTGTCCACAGCCCAAGAGACCCAGTACTTC. Translated: CASSVLSTAQETQYF.

The chain uses TRBV18 and TRBJ1-2; 7 bases align to TRBD1. The CDR3 totals 17 residues. With V trimmed by 3 bases and J by 0 bases, 10 bases remained unmatched. The V gene's germline CDR1 is KGHSH and CDR2 LQKENI. CDR3 nucleotides: TGTGCCAGCTCACCGGTGGTGGGACAGAACCCTAACTATGGCTACACCTTC. Protein: CASSPVVGQNPNYGYTF.

The gene calls are TRBV7-6 and TRBJ2-3, with TRBD2 matching 11 bases. The CDR3 sequence is 16 residues long. Germline CDR1 SGHVS, CDR2 FNYEAQ. Trimming at V came to 5 bases and at J to 1 base, leaving 5 bases not matched to a gene. The CDR3 is CASSVTTSGGTDTQYF. In nucleotides, the CDR3 is TGTGCCAGCAGCGTAACGACTAGCGGGGGCACAGATACGCAGTATTTT.

The J gene is TRBJ1-5, the V gene TRBV7-2, with TRBD1 identical over 7 bases. In germline, CDR1 is SGHTA, CDR2 FQGNSA. The trim removed 3 bases at V and 3 bases at J, leaving 5 bases unmatched. The CDR3 sequence is 15 residues long. CDR3 sequence: CASSFAGGFNQPQHF. CDR3 coding DNA: TGTGCCAGCAGCTTTGCAGGGGGTTTCAATCAGCCCCAGCATTTT.

This clone has only one observation. The CDR3 DNA sequence: TGTGCCAGCAGTTCCCGGCCGGGACAGGGGGTAGAGACCCAGTACTTC. Translation gives CASSSRPGQGVETQYF. The chain carries TRBV6-5 and TRBJ2-5, with 11 positions matching TRBD1. This CDR3 region has 16 residues. The trim removed 4 bases at V and 4 bases at J, leaving 8 bases unmatched. Germline CDR1 reads MNHEY; CDR2 reads SVGAGI.

V usage is TRBV5-1 and J usage is TRBJ1-2, with D possibly being TRBD1 (6 bases). The germline V and J ends were trimmed by 4 bases and 4 bases, with 14 bases remaining between them. CDR1 is SGHRS and CDR2 is YFSETQ in the germline V gene. The CDR3 consists of 14 residues. The DNA for the CDR3 is TGCGCCAGCAGCCCCCGCATGGGGGCCTATGGCTACACCTTC. Its translation: CASSPRMGAYGYTF.

The chain joins TRBV5-5 to TRBJ1-2; tentative D call: TRBD1 (5 bases). V lost 0 bases and J lost 3, with 15 bases in between. Germline V gives CDR1 SGHKS, CDR2 YYEKEE (reference sequence). CDR3 length: 16 amino acids. The DNA for the CDR3 is TGTGCCAGCAGCTTGGGGGTGGGCAGGGTGGACTATGGCTACACCTTC. Its translation: CASSLGVGRVDYGYTF.

This clone has only a few counts. The chain has TRBV25-1 and TRBJ2-7; TRBD1 is a possible D gene (5 bases). The CDR3 covers 15 residues. The V gene's germline CDR1 is MGHDK and CDR2 SYGVNS. The ends were cut back, 1 base at V and 3 bases at J, with 13 bases in the middle. The CDR3 sequence: CASSESQGLSYEQYF. The CDR3 region has the DNA TGTGCCAGCAGTGAATCCCAGGGATTAAGCTACGAGCAGTACTTC.

In its sample, this clone was seen once. V gene TRBV5-4 combines with J gene TRBJ2-7; TRBD2 agrees at 9 bases. There are 12 residues in the CDR3. V lost 2 bases to trimming and J lost 6 bases; unmatched junction nucleotides: 0. Germline V gene lookup returns CDR1 SGHNT and CDR2 YYREEE (reference sequence). Here the CDR3 reads CASSFSGSEQYF. CDR3 in DNA: TGTGCCAGCAGCTTTAGCGGGAGCGAGCAGTACTTC.

This chain links TRBV4-1 with TRBJ1-6; TRBD1 matches 7 bases. V lost 3 bases, J lost 7 bases, and 6 bases stayed unmatched. Germline V gives CDR1 MGHRA, CDR2 YSYEKL. The CDR3 covers 15 residues. The CDR3 loop reads CASSHPGQRNSPLHF. Here the CDR3 DNA reads TGCGCCAGCAGCCACCCGGGACAGCGAAATTCACCCCTCCACTTT.

The chain has TRBV19 and TRBJ2-6; possibly TRBD1 for D (5 bases). Between the trimmed V and J ends, which lost 8 bases and 1 base, there was a span of 15 bases. This CDR3 comprises 16 residues. CDR1 is LNHDA, CDR2 SQIVND, per germline (reference sequence). CDR3 bases: TGTGCCAGTGAGAACAATAGGGGTTCTGGGGCCAACGTCCTGACTTTC. This codes for CASENNRGSGANVLTF. Full variable domain (rest looked up from reference TRBV19 and TRBJ2-6): DGGITQSPKYLFRKEGQNVTLSCEQNLNHDAMYWYRQDPGQGLRLIYYSQIVNDFQKGDIAEGYSVSREKKESFPLTVTSAQKNPTAFYLCASENNRGSGANVLTFGAGSRLTVL.

The J gene is TRBJ1-2, the V gene TRBV30, with D possibly being TRBD1 (5 bases). Germline CDR1 and CDR2: GTSNPN and SVGIG (reference sequence). V shed 8 bases and J shed 1 base, with 14 bases lying between them. This CDR3 is 13 amino acids long. CDR3 DNA: TGTGCCGGGACTAAGCAACTTAACTATGGCTACACCTTC. Its protein product is CAGTKQLNYGYTF. The whole variable domain, remainder taken from reference TRBV30 and TRBJ1-2, is SQTIHQWPATLVQPVGSPLSLECTVEGTSNPNLYWYRQAAGRGLQLLFYSVGIGQISSEVPQNLSASRPQDRQFILSSKKLLLSDSGFYLCAGTKQLNYGYTFGSGTRLTVV.

The DNA for the CDR3 is TGTGCCAGCAGGCAAGACAGCCTCTATGGCTACACCTTC. Residues: CASRQDSLYGYTF. The V call is TRBV6-5, the J call TRBJ1-2; D may be TRBD1 (5 bases). The V end lost 6 bases, the J end lost 4 bases, and 12 bases lay between the germline ends. The CDR3 consists of 13 residues. Germline loops: CDR1 MNHEY, CDR2 SVGAGI.

The gene calls are TRBV19 and TRBJ1-1; D is possibly TRBD1 (5 bases). This CDR3 contains 13 residues. CDR1 LNHDA and CDR2 SQIVND come from the germline V gene (reference sequence). V was clipped by 4 bases and J by 7 bases, with 13 bases between them. CDR3 sequence: CASSTDSGIEAFF. CDR3 nucleotide sequence: TGTGCCAGTAGTACAGACAGCGGGATTGAAGCTTTCTTT.

The V call is TRBV4-2, the J call TRBJ2-1, with a tentative D call TRBD2 (5 bases). The CDR3 loop spans 15 amino acids. Deletions cut 5 bases from V and 2 bases from J, with 13 bases between. Per the germline V gene, CDR1 is LGHNA and CDR2 is YNFKEQ. This chain's CDR3 is CASSSSADPYNEQFF. DNA of the CDR3: TGTGCCAGCAGCTCCTCAGCGGACCCCTACAATGAGCAGTTCTTC.

The chain employs TRBV6-5 and TRBJ2-2, with D perhaps matching TRBD2 (6 bases). Per germline, CDR1 MNHEY and CDR2 SVGAGI. The CDR3 contains 14 residues. V dropped 6 bases and J dropped 4 bases, with 12 bases sitting between them. The CDR3, as DNA: TGTGCCAGCAGGCCGGGACTCAGCACCGGGGAGCTGTTTTTT. This gives the protein CASRPGLSTGELFF.

As DNA, the CDR3 is TGTGCCAGCAGTTTGTGGGTGGGGGGTGAAAAACTGTTTTTT. It yields the protein CASSLWVGGEKLFF. The chain joins TRBV28 to TRBJ1-4; D may be TRBD1 (5 bases). This CDR3 has 14 amino acids. The V gene's germline CDR1 is MDHEN and CDR2 SYDVKM. Trimming removed 3 bases at V and 7 bases at J, with 12 bases between. Variable domain in full (rest from reference TRBV28 and TRBJ1-4): DVKVTQSSRYLVKRTGEKVFLECVQDMDHENMFWYRQDPGLGLRLIYFSYDVKMKEKGDIPEGYSVSREKKERFSLILESASTNQTSMYLCASSLWVGGEKLFFGSGTQLSVL.

CDR3 region: CASSPATSGGPETQYF. The CDR3 nucleotides read TGTGCCAGCAGCCCCGCGACTAGCGGGGGGCCAGAGACCCAGTACTTC. The V and J genes are TRBV7-2 and TRBJ2-5, with TRBD2 matching over 13 bases. V lost 5 bases to trimming and J lost 4 bases; unmatched junction nucleotides: 7. This CDR3 has 16 residues. The germline V gene encodes CDR1 SGHTA and CDR2 FQGNSA.